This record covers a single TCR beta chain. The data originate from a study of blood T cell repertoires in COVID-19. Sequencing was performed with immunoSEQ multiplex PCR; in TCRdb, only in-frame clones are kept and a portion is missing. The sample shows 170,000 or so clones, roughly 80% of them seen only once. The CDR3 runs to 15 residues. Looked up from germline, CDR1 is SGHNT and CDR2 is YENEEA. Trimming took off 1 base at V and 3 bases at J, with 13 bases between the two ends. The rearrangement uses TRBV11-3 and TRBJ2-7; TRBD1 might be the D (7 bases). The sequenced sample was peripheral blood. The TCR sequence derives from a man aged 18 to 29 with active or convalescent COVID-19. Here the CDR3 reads CASSLGAGGGYEQYF. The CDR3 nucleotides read TGTGCCAGCAGCTTAGGGGCAGGGGGAGGCTACGAGCAGTACTTC.